This T cell receptor beta chain was recorded in a study of blood T cells in healthy people across ages. Overall study findings and caveats: More naive CD4+ cells and higher diversity were found in long-lived than in aged donors.

Primers used in a second PCR of about 7 to 11 cycles were a sample-barcoded 5' primer and a J-beta primer mix. TCRdb re-called the 5' RACE reads with MiXCR, one entry per CDR3 protein. Found here are roughly 2 million distinct CDR3 sequences, 49% of them singletons; the top ten hold around 2.1%. There were healthy Caucasian individuals from Russia, aged roughly 6 to 90, serving as donors. Isolation of PBMCs gave at least 7 million cells per sample. There were at least 5.5 micrograms of total RNA extracted from every sample. The ends were cut back, 3 bases at V and 2 bases at J, with 14 bases in the middle. The CDR3 is 15 amino acids. CDR1 LNHDA and CDR2 SQIVND come from the germline V gene (reference sequence). Of note for this clonotype: The antigen is undetermined.

V usage is TRBV19 and J usage is TRBJ2-7, with a possible D match to TRBD2 (6 bases). What was sequenced was blood. The sequence was obtained from a middle-aged woman in good health. CDR3 sequence: CASSISRDSTYEQYF. CDR3 bases: TGTGCCAGTAGTATCTCGCGGGACTCTACCTACGAGCAGTACTTC.